The rows below give T cell receptor beta chains drawn from one sample of a study of T-cell memory formation after mild COVID-19. TCRdb re-derived calls from the 5' RACE reads in MiXCR, one entry per CDR3 protein. The table includes just over 350,000 distinct CDR3 sequences, about an eighth detected once. Input material: PBMCs or a T cell subset sorted from them (not recorded which). The receptors derive from a man aged 18 to 35 who had mild COVID-19 (a few samples of this study predate the infection). Cell type and time point are not known. Each CDR3 is given with its conserved first and last residue. The D gene is left open where the match is weak. Part of the rows lack a size; the others show once, few, many or a class for expanded clones.

d_call	v_call	clone_size	cdr3_length	j_call	cdr3_nt	cdr3_aa
NA	TRBV20-1	many	14	TRBJ2-7	TGCAGTGCTAGGTCCCAGATGATCTCCTACGAGCAGTACTTC	CSARSQMISYEQYF
NA	TRBV4-1	few	14	TRBJ1-5	TGCGCCAGCAGCCAAGGGCTTAGCAATCAGCCCCAGCATTTT	CASSQGLSNQPQHF
NA	TRBV4-1	few	14	TRBJ1-5	TGCGCCAGCAGCCCCCCAGGGCTAAATCAGCCCCAGCATTTT	CASSPPGLNQPQHF
NA	TRBV6-5	few	15	TRBJ1-4	TGTGCCAGCAGTTACGGGGGGTGGATGAATGAAAAACTGTTTTTT	CASSYGGWMNEKLFF
TRBD1	TRBV12-3/TRBV12-4	few	15	TRBJ2-3	TGTGCCAGCAGTGGGACAGGGGTGGGACCAGATACGCAGTATTTT	CASSGTGVGPDTQYF
NA	TRBV7-2	NA	12	TRBJ1-4	TGTGCCAGCAGCGAGTTTGGCGAAAAACTGTTTTTT	CASSEFGEKLFF
NA	TRBV4-1	NA	14	TRBJ1-4	TGCGCCAGCAGCCAAGTGGGGATATCAGAAAAACTGTTTTTT	CASSQVGISEKLFF
NA	TRBV4-3	NA	14	TRBJ1-3	TGCGCCAGCAGCCCCTGGGACCGTGGAAACACCATATATTTT	CASSPWDRGNTIYF
NA	TRBV29-1	NA	13	TRBJ2-2	TGCAGCGTTCGGCGGCTGAACACCGGGGAGCTGTTTTTT	CSVRRLNTGELFF
NA	TRBV5-1	many	15	TRBJ2-7	TGCGCCAGCAGCTCTCCGGGACTCCGCTCCTACGAGCAGTACTTC	CASSSPGLRSYEQYF
NA	TRBV19	NA	12	TRBJ1-1	TGTGCCAGTACTTATGGCCCAACTGAAGCTTTCTTT	CASTYGPTEAFF
NA	TRBV2	NA	18	TRBJ1-6	TGTGCCAGCAGGGAACCGACTAGGACAACCAGCTATAATTCACCCCTCCACTTT	CASREPTRTTSYNSPLHF